The clone carrying this T cell receptor beta chain was counted many times. Using RNA transcripts as the source, TCR beta CDR3 regions were amplified. The primer set for the first-round RT-PCR of the TCR CDR3 was HTBI. One entry per CDR3 protein results from TCRdb running MiXCR on the multiplex PCR reads. Here the sample spans hundreds of thousands of distinct CDR3 sequences, more than 14% being singletons. The record originates from a study of T cells in Graves' hyperthyroidism and ophthalmopathy. The CDR3 has 16 amino acids. CDR1 is MNHEY and CDR2 is SVGAGI in the germline V gene. Trimming pared 2 bases from V and 5 bases from J, leaving 18 bases between.

The chain combines TRBV6-5 with TRBJ1-1; D uncertain. The material sequenced was blood. This clonotype was obtained from a woman aged 45-65 years with Graves' ophthalmopathy. The CDR3: CASSYGSGRSGTEAFF. In DNA form, the CDR3 reads TGTGCCAGCAGTTACGGGTCAGGTCGAAGCGGGACTGAAGCTTTCTTT.